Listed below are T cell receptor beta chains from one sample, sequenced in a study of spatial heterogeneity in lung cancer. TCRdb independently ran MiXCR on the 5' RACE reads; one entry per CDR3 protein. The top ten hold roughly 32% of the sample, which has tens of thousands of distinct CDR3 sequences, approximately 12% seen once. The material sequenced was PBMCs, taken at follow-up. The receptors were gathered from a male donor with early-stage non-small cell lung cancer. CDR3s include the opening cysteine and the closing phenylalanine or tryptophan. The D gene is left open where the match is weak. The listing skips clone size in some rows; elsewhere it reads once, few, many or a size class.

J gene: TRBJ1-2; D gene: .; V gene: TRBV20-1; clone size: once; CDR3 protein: CSARDPPSVGSGYTF; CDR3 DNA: TGCAGTGCTAGAGATCCCCCATCGGTAGGATCTGGCTACACCTTC
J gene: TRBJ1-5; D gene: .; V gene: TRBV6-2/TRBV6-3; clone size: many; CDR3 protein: CASSFRAGDQPQHF; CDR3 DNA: TGTGCCAGCAGTTTCAGGGCGGGGGATCAGCCCCAGCATTTT
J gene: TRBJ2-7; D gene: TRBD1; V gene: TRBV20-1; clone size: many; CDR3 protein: CSARDSPYYEQYF; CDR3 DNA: TGCAGTGCAAGGGACAGCCCTTACTACGAGCAGTACTTC
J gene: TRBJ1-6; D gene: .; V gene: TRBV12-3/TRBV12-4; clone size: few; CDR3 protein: CASSFWNSPLHF; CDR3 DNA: TGTGCCAGCAGTTTCTGGAATTCACCCCTCCACTTT
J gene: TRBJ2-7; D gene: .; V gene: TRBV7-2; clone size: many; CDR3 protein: CASSDSMSYEQYF; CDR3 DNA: TGTGCCAGCAGCGACAGTATGTCCTACGAGCAGTACTTC
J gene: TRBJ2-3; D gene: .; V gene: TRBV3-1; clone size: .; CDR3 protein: CASSSTSTDTQYF; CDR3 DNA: TGTGCCAGCAGCTCGACAAGCACAGATACGCAGTATTTT
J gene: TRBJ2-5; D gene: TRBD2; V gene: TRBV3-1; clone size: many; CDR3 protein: CASSHTSGQETQYF; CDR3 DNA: TGTGCCAGCAGCCATACTAGCGGCCAAGAGACCCAGTACTTC
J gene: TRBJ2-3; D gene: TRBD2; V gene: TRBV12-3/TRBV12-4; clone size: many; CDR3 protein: CASSPRLAGTADTQYF; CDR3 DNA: TGTGCCAGCAGTCCCCGACTAGCGGGGACCGCAGATACGCAGTATTTT
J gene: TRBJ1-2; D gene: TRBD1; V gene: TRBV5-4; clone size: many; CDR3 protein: CASSFDRAVYGYTF; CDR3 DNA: TGTGCCAGCAGCTTCGACAGGGCCGTATATGGCTACACCTTC
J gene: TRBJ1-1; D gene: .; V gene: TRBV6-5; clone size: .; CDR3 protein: CASSPPEAFF; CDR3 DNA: TGTGCCAGCAGCCCCCCTGAAGCTTTCTTT
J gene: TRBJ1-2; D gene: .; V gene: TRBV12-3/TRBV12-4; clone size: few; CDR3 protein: CASSLRNFYGYTF; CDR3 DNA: TGTGCCAGCAGTTTGCGGAATTTCTATGGCTACACCTTC
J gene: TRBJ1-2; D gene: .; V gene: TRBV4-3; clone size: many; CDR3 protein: CASSQDWTDYGYTF; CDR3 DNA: TGCGCCAGCAGCCAAGATTGGACCGACTATGGCTACACCTTC
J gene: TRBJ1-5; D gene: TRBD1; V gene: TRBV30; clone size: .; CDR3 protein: CAWRTGEAQPQHF; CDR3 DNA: TGTGCCTGGAGAACAGGGGAGGCTCAGCCCCAGCATTTT
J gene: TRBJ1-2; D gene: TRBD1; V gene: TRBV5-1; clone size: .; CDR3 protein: CASSLVTGGAYYGYTF; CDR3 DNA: TGCGCCAGCAGCTTGGTAACAGGGGGCGCGTACTATGGCTACACCTTC
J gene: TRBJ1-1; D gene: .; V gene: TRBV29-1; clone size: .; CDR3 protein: CSVEVQEGHTEAFF; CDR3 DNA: TGCAGCGTTGAAGTTCAGGAGGGACACACTGAAGCTTTCTTT
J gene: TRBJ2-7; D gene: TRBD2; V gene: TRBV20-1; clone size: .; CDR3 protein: CSATKAGGLAEQYF; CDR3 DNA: TGCAGTGCTACCAAAGCGGGGGGGCTGGCCGAGCAGTACTTC
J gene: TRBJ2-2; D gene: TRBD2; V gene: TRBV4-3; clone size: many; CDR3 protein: CASSSRLAGGQGTGELFF; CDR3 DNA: TGCGCCAGCAGCTCACGACTAGCGGGAGGGCAGGGCACCGGGGAGCTGTTTTTT
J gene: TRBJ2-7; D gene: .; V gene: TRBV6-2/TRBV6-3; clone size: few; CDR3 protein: CASRDITYEQYF; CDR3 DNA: TGTGCCAGCCGGGACATAACCTACGAGCAGTACTTC
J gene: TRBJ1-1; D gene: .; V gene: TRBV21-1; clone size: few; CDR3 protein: CASSNDLQGETEAFF; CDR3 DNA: TGTGCCAGCAGCAATGACCTACAGGGGGAGACTGAAGCTTTCTTT
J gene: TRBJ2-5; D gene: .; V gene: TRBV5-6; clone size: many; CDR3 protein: CASSLGGQETQYF; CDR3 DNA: TGTGCCAGCAGCTTGGGAGGACAAGAGACCCAGTACTTC
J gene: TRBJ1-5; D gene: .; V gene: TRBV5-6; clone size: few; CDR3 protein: CASSSRRDQPQHF; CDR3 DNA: TGTGCCAGCAGTTCCCGTCGGGATCAGCCCCAGCATTTT
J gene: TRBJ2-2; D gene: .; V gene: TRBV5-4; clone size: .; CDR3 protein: CASSLARIYTGELFF; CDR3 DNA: TGTGCCAGCAGCTTGGCTCGCATTTACACCGGGGAGCTGTTTTTT
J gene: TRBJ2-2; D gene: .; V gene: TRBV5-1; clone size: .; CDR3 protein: CASSFRSDTGELFF; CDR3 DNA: TGCGCCAGCAGCTTCCGGAGCGACACCGGGGAGCTGTTTTTT
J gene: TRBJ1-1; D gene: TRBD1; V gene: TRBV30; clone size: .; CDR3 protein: CAWSEQGYTEAFF; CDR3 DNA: TGTGCCTGGAGTGAACAGGGGTACACTGAAGCTTTCTTT
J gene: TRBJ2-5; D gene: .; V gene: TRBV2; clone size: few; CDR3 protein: CASSDRQETQYF; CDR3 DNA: TGTGCCAGCAGTGACAGGCAAGAGACCCAGTACTTC
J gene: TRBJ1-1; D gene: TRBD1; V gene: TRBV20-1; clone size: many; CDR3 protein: CSASQGENTEAFF; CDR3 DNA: TGCAGTGCTTCACAGGGGGAGAACACTGAAGCTTTCTTT
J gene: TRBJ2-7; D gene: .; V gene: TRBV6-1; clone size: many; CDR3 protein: CASNAEIYEQYF; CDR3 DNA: TGTGCCAGCAACGCGGAGATCTACGAGCAGTACTTC
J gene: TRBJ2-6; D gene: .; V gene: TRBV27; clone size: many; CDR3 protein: CASSFSGVRANVLTF; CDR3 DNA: TGTGCCAGCAGTTTTTCCGGGGTACGAGCCAACGTCCTGACTTTC
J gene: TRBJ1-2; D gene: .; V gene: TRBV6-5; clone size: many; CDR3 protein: CASSYSSYDPTYTF; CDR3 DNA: TGTGCCAGCAGTTACTCATCTTATGACCCAACGTACACCTTC
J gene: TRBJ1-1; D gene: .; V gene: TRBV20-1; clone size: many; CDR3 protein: CSRKTVLNTEAFF; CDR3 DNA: TGCAGTCGAAAGACAGTCCTCAACACTGAAGCTTTCTTT
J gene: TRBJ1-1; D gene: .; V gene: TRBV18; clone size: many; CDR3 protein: CASSPPRVHTEAFF; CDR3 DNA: TGTGCCAGCTCACCACCGAGAGTTCACACTGAAGCTTTCTTT
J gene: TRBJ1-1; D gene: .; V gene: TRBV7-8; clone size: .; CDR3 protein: CASSPRQGVNIEAFF; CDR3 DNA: TGTGCCAGCAGCCCACGTCAGGGTGTTAACATTGAAGCTTTCTTT
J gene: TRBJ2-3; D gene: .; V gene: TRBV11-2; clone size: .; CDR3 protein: CASSSREGAFSSDTQYF; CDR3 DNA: TGTGCCAGCAGCTCCCGAGAGGGAGCGTTCTCCTCTGATACGCAGTATTTT
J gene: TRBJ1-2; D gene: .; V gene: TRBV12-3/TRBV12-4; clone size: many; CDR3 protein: CASSLTDEIYGYTF; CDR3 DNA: TGTGCCAGCAGTCTCACGGACGAAATCTATGGCTACACCTTC
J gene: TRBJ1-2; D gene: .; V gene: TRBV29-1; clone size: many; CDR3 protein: CSVEDGPGLDGYTF; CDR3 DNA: TGCAGCGTTGAAGACGGCCCAGGCCTCGATGGCTACACCTTC
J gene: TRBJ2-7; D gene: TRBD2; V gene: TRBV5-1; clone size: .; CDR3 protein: CASSSTTSGSHYEQYF; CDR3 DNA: TGCGCCAGCAGCTCAACGACTAGCGGGAGTCACTACGAGCAGTACTTC
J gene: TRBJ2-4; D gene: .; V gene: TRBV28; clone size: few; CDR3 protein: CASSSQWGAKNIQYF; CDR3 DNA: TGTGCCAGCAGCTCCCAGTGGGGGGCCAAAAACATTCAGTACTTC
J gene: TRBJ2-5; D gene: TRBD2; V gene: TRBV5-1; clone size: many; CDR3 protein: CASSPVDSGRETQYF; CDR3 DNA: TGCGCCAGCAGCCCCGTTGATAGCGGGAGAGAGACCCAGTACTTC
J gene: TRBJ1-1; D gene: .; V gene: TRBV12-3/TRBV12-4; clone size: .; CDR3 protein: CASSFFGMNTEAFF; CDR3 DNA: TGTGCCAGCAGTTTCTTCGGGATGAACACTGAAGCTTTCTTT
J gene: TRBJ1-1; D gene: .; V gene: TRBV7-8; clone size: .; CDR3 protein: CASYPRRVRGTEAFF; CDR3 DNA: TGTGCCAGTTACCCACGGAGGGTTAGGGGGACTGAAGCTTTCTTT
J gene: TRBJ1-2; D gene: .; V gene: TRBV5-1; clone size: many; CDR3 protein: CASSLSISNYGYTF; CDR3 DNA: TGCGCCAGCAGCCTGTCTATAAGTAACTATGGCTACACCTTC
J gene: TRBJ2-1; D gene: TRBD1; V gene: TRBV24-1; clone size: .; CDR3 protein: CATSDAGQVGNEQFF; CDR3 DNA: TGTGCCACCAGTGACGCTGGACAGGTTGGCAATGAGCAGTTCTTC
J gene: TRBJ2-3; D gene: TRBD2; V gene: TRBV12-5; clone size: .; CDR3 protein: CASGLFPTSGIVDTQYF; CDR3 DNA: TGTGCTAGTGGTTTGTTCCCGACTAGCGGGATCGTTGATACGCAGTATTTT
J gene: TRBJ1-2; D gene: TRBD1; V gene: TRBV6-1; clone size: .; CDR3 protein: CASRRRGQAIPYGYTF; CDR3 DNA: TGTGCCAGCAGGAGGAGGGGACAGGCAATTCCCTATGGCTACACCTTC
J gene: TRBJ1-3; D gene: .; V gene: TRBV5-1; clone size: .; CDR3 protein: CASSLNAASGNTIYF; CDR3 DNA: TGCGCCAGCAGCTTGAACGCTGCCTCTGGAAACACCATATATTTT
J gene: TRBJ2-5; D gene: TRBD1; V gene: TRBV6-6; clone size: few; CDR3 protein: CASSYDRARETQYF; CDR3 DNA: TGTGCCAGCAGTTACGACAGGGCAAGGGAGACCCAGTACTTC
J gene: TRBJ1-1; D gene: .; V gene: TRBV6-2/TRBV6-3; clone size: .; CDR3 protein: CASSQRTTEAFF; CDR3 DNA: TGTGCCAGCAGTCAAAGGACGACTGAAGCTTTCTTT
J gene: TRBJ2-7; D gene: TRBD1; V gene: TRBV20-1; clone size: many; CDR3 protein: CSALRQGAIYEQYF; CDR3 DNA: TGCAGTGCCCTTCGACAGGGTGCCATCTACGAGCAGTACTTC
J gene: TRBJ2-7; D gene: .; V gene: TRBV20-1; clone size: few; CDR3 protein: CSARDSGTSRREQYF; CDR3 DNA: TGCAGTGCTAGAGATTCAGGGACCAGCCGGCGGGAGCAGTACTTC
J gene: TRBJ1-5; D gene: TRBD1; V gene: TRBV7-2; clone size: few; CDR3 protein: CASSQMGQVGNQPQHF; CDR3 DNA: TGTGCCAGCAGCCAAATGGGACAGGTGGGCAATCAGCCCCAGCATTTT
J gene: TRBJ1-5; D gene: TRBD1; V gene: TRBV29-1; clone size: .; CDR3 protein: CSVAPGQAGQPQHF; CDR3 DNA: TGCAGCGTTGCACCCGGACAGGCGGGTCAGCCCCAGCATTTT
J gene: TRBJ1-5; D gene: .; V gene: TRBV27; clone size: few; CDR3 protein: CASSLVKGAQPQHF; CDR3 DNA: TGTGCCAGCAGTTTAGTAAAGGGTGCTCAGCCCCAGCATTTT